The clone carrying this T cell receptor (beta chain) was seen ten or more times. Its antigen remains unknown. This CDR3 comprises 14 residues. V dropped 5 bases and J dropped 2; count of bases not matched to a gene: 3. CDR1 LNHDA and CDR2 SQIVND come from the germline V gene (reference sequence). This entry belongs to a study of T cell repertoires in cytomegalovirus infection. Study background: Through public TCR beta signatures, both CMV infection and matching HLA type were indicated.

One entry per CDR3 protein, called by TCRdb with MiXCR from the reads. The data contain 400,000 to 550,000 distinct CDR3 sequences, 11% of them seen just once; the ten biggest clones take up roughly 10%. Study results and limitations: The ex vivo response was dominated by HLA-C-restricted CMV-specific TCR beta clonotypes.

The V and J genes are TRBV19 and TRBJ2-3; 8 nucleotides match TRBD1. The sequence was obtained from a human donor in good health (CMV status not recorded). Some clones in this sample may be carry-over from other donors' samples. The material sequenced was PBMCs. The CDR3 nucleotides read TGTGCCAGTAGTCAGGGGGCAGTCACAGATACGCAGTATTTT. Translation: CASSQGAVTDTQYF.